The 8 T cell receptor beta chains given below trace back to one sample, sequenced in a study of T cells after yellow fever vaccination. TCRdb used MiXCR to reprocess the 5' RACE reads, holding one entry per CDR3 protein. The sample lists a few hundred thousand distinct CDR3 sequences, 4.1% seen once, with 20% to 25% in the top ten. The sample was PBMCs, taken 5 days after the yellow fever booster vaccination. These receptor sequences come from a man younger than 35 who received the YFV17D yellow fever vaccine.

The chain is built from TRBV11-2 and TRBJ2-1; weak D call: TRBD2 (5 bases). Per germline, CDR1 SGHAT and CDR2 FQNNGV. The CDR3 runs 16 residues. V was cut by 2 bases and J by 4 bases, with 15 bases left in between. CDR3 sequence: CASSLPGLGSYNEQFF. The CDR3 DNA reads TGTGCCAGCAGCTTACCCGGACTTGGAAGTTACAATGAGCAGTTCTTC. Variable domain in full (rest from reference TRBV11-2 and TRBJ2-1): EAGVAQSPRYKIIEKRQSVAFWCNPISGHATLYWYQQILGQGPKLLIQFQNNGVVDDSQLPKDRFSAERLKGVDSTLKIQPAKLEDSAVYLCASSLPGLGSYNEQFFGPGTRLTVL.

This clonotype was recorded a few times. This CDR3 is CASSSPRDESAGGQVTDTQYF. The CDR3 bases are TGTGCCAGCAGCTCCCCCCGGGACGAAAGCGCGGGGGGGCAGGTCACAGATACGCAGTATTTT. V gene TRBV21-1 combines with J gene TRBJ2-3; TRBD1 was called by the table and not checked on the DNA. TRBV21-1 is classified as a pseudogene. The CDR3 has 21 amino acids.

This clonotype was recorded a few times. The J gene is TRBJ2-7, the V gene TRBV2; D ambiguous. The V gene's germline CDR1 is SNHLY and CDR2 FYNNEI. This CDR3 region has 11 residues. Trimming cost V 9 bases and J 4 bases, with 10 bases left between them. CDR3 region: CASTLAYEQYV. The DNA of the CDR3 is TGTGCCAGTACACTCGCATACGAGCAGTACGTC.

This clonotype was picked up a small number of times. This chain uses TRBV12-3 or TRBV12-4 with TRBJ2-1; D gene ambiguous. The CDR3 contains 11 residues. Trimming removed 6 bases at V and 10 bases at J, with 10 bases between. For the CDR3, the DNA is TGTGCCAGCAGCGCAAGCCCGGAGCAGTTCTTC. It encodes CASSASPEQFF.

This chain connects TRBV7-6 to TRBJ1-4, with D possibly TRBD1 on 6 matching bases. Germline loops: CDR1 SGHVS, CDR2 FNYEAQ. V was clipped by 5 bases and J by 5 bases, with 15 bases between them. CDR3 length equals 15 residues. The CDR3 protein is CASSQQTGRNEKLFF. The DNA for the CDR3 is TGTGCCAGCAGCCAACAGACAGGACGGAATGAAAAACTGTTTTTT.

This clonotype was seen repeatedly, ten times or more. V is TRBV7-9 and J is TRBJ2-7; unclear D gene. Germline V gives CDR1 SEHNR, CDR2 FQNEAQ (reference sequence). The germline V and J ends were trimmed by 5 bases and 2 bases, with 13 bases remaining between them. The CDR3 has 14 residues. This chain's CDR3 is CASSPGFSPYEQYF. CDR3 bases: TGTGCCAGCAGCCCAGGATTTAGCCCCTACGAGCAGTACTTC.

This clonotype was recorded many times. The J gene is TRBJ2-1, the V gene TRBV7-2; 8 nucleotides line up with TRBD2. Germline lookup yields CDR1 SGHTA and CDR2 FQGNSA. CDR3 size: 17 residues. V shed 2 bases, J shed 6 bases, and the junction held 12 bases outside the gene matches. The CDR3 region is CASSLQFVSGGSNEQFF. The CDR3 nucleotides are TGTGCCAGCAGCTTACAGTTTGTGAGCGGGGGATCCAATGAGCAGTTCTTC.

V gene TRBV7-6 combines with J gene TRBJ1-1; D may be TRBD1 (6 bases). The CDR3 is 14 residues long. Germline values: CDR1 SGHVS, CDR2 FNYEAQ. Between the trimmed V and J ends, which lost 8 bases and 0 bases, there was a span of 13 bases. This CDR3 reads CASLSGDMNTEAFF. In DNA form, the CDR3 reads TGTGCCAGCTTATCAGGGGACATGAACACTGAAGCTTTCTTT.